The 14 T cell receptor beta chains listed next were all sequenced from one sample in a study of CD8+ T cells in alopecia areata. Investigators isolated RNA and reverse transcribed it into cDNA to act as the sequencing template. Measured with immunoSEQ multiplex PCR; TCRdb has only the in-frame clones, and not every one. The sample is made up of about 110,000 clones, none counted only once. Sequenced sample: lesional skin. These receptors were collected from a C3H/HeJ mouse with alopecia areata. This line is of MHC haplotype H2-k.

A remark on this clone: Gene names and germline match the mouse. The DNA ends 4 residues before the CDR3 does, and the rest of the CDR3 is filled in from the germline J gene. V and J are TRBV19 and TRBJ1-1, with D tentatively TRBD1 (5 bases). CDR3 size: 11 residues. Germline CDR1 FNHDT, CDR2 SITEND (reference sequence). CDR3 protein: CASIWGREVFF. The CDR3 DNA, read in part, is TGTGCCAGCATCTGGGGACGA.

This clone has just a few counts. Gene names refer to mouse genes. This CDR3 reads CASGDQLGGAETLYF. Partial CDR3 DNA: TGTGCCAGCGGTGACCAACTGGGGGGTGCAGAA. The chain uses TRBV13-2 and TRBJ2-3, with 8 bases fitting TRBD2. From the germline J gene comes the end of the CDR3, since the read stops 4 residues before it. Germline V CDR1 and CDR2: NNHNN, SYGAGS (reference sequence). With 2 bases clipped from V and 1 base from J, the junction kept 3 bases outside the gene matches. This CDR3 is built from 15 residues.

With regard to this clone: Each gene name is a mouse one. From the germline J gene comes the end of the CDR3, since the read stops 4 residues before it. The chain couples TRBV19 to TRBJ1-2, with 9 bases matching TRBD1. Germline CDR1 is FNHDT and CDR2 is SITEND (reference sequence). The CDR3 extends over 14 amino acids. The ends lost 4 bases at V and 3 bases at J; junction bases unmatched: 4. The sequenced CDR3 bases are TGTGCCAGCAGTGTCCGGGACAGGGACTCC. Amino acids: CASSVRDRDS. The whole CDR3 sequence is CASSVRDRDSDYTF.

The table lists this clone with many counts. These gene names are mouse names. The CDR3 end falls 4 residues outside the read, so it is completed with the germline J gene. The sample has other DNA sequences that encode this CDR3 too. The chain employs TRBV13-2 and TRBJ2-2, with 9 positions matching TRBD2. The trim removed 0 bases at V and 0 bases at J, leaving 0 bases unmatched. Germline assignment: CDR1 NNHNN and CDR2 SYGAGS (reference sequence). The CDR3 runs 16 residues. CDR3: CASGDGTGANTGQLYF. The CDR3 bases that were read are TGTGCCAGCGGTGATGGGACTGGGGCAAACACCGGG.

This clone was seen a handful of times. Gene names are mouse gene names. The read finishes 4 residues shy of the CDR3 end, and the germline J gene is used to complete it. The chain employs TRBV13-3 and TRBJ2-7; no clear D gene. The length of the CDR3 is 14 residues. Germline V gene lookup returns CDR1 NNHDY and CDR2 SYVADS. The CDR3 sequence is CASSDPPPTYEQYF. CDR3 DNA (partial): TGTGCCAGCAGTGATCCCCCCCCCACATAT.

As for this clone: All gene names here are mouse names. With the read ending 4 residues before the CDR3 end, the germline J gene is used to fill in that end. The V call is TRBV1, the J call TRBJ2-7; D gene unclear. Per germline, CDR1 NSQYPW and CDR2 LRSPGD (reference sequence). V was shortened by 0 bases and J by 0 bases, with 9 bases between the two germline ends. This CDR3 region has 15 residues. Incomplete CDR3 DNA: TGCACCTGCAGTGCAGAGACACCTAGCTCCTAT. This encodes CTCSAETPSSY. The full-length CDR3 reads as CTCSAETPSSYEQYF.

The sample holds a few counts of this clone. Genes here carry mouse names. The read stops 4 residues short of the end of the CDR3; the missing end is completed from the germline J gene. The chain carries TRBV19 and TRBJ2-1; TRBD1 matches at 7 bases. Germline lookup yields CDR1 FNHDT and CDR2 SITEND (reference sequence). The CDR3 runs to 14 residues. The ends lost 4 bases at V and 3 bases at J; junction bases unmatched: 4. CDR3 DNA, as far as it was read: TGTGCCAGCAGTCCCCACAGGGGCTATGCT. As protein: CASSPHRGYA. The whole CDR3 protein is CASSPHRGYAEQFF. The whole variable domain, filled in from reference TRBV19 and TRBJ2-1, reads GGIITQTPKFLIGQEGQKLTLKCQQNFNHDTMYWYRQDSGKGLRLIYYSITENDLQKGDLSEGYDASREKKSSFSLTVTSAQKNEMAVFLCASSPHRGYAEQFFGPGTRLTVL.

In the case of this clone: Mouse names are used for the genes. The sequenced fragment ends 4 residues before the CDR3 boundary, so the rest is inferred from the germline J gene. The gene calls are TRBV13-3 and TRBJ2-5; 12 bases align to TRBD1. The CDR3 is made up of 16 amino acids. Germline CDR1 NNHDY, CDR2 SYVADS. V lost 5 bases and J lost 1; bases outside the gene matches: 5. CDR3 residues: CASRAGTGGDQDTQYF. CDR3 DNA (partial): TGTGCCAGCAGGGCCGGGACAGGGGGCGACCAAGAC.

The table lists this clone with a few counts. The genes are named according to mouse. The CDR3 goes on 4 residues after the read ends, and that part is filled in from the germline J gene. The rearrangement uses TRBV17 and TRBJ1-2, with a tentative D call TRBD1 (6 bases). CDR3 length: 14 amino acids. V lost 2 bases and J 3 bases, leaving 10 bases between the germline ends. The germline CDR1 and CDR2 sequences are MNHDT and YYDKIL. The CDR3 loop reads CASSRQGTDSDYTF. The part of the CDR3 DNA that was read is TGTGCTAGCAGTAGACAGGGGACGGACTCC.

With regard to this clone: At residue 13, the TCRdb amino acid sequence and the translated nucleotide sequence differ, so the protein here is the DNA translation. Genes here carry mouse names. The CDR3 loop is CASSSQARNSGNTLYF. The DNA read from the CDR3 is TGTGCCAGCAGCTCACAGGCCCGTAATTCTGGAAATACG. This rearrangement joins TRBV13-3 to TRBJ1-3; a possible D gene is TRBD1 (5 bases). The read ends 3 residues before the CDR3 terminus; that terminus is restored from the germline J gene. The CDR3 loop spans 16 amino acids. The germline gives CDR1 NNHDY, CDR2 SYVADS. Deletions cut 5 bases from V and 0 bases from J, with 15 bases between.

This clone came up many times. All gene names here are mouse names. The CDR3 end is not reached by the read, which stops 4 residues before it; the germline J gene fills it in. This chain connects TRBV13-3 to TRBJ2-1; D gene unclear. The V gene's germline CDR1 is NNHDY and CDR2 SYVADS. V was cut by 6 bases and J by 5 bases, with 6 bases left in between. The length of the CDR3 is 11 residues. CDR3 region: CASTQNAEQFF. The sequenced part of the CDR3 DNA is TGTGCCAGCACTCAGAATGCT.

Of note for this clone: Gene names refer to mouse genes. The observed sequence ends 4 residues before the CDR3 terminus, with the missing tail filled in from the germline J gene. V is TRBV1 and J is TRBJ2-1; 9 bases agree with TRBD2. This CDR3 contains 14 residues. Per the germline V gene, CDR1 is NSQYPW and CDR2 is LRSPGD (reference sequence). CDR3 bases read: TGCACCTGCAGTGGGCCCGGGACTGGGGCT. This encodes CTCSGPGTGA. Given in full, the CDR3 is CTCSGPGTGAEQFF.

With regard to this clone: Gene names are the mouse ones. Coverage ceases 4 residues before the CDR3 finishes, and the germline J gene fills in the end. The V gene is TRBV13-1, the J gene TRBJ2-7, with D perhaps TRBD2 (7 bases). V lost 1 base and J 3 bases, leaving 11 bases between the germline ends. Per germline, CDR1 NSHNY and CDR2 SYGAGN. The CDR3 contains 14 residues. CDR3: CASSDSGGLYEQYF. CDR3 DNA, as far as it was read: TGTGCCAGCAGTGATTCTGGGGGCCTCTAT.

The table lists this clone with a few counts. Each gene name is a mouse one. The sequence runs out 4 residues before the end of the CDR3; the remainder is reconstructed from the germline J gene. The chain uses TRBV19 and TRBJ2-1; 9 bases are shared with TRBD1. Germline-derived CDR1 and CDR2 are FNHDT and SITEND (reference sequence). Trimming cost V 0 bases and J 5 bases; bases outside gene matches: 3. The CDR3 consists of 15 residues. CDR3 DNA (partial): TGTGCCAGCAGTATAGTGGGACAGGGACATGCT. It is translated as CASSIVGQGHA. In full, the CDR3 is CASSIVGQGHAEQFF.